This entry lists 15 T cell receptor beta chains sequenced from one sample in a study of T cells after yellow fever vaccination. TCRdb called the 5' RACE reads again in MiXCR, with one record for every CDR3 protein. The table includes about 130,000 distinct CDR3 sequences, 8.9% detected once. Sequenced here: CD8+ T cells sorted from PBMCs, sampled on the day of the yellow fever booster vaccination. The receptors derive from a young man who received the YFV17D yellow fever vaccine.

This clonotype showed up just a few times. CDR3 region: CASSPGPALRSLHF. DNA for the CDR3: TGTGCCAGCTCCCCGGGACCGGCCCTAAGGTCCCTCCACTTT. The chain carries TRBV27 and TRBJ1-6; D perhaps matches TRBD1 (5 bases). V dropped 8 bases and J dropped 14 bases, with 22 bases sitting between them. The CDR3 consists of 14 residues. Germline lookup yields CDR1 MNHEY and CDR2 SMNVEV (reference sequence).

The rearrangement uses TRBV4-1 and TRBJ2-7; no firm D call. Looked up from germline, CDR1 is MGHRA and CDR2 is YSYEKL. This CDR3 region has 15 residues. V lost 0 bases, J lost 0 bases, and 9 bases lay in between. The CDR3 nucleotides are TGCGCCAGCAGCCAAGATTGGCAATCCTCCTACGAGCAGTACTTC. Protein product: CASSQDWQSSYEQYF.

The sample holds a few counts of this clonotype. The rearrangement uses TRBV7-6 and TRBJ2-7, with a tentative D call TRBD1 (5 bases). The V gene lost 5 bases and the J gene lost 0 bases, with 14 bases spanning the gap. The CDR3 contains 15 residues. CDR1 and CDR2 from the germline V gene are SGHVS and FNYEAQ. The CDR3 nucleotides are TGTGCCAGCAGCCAAGGCGTCACAGGCTCCTACGAGCAGTACTTC. Amino acids: CASSQGVTGSYEQYF.

Ten or more counts support this clonotype. The chain carries TRBV12-3 or TRBV12-4 and TRBJ1-1, with TRBD1 matching 7 bases. This CDR3 contains 13 residues. V shed 5 bases, J shed 6 bases, and the junction held 6 bases outside the gene matches. CDR3 bases: TGTGCCAGCAGTCAAGGACAGGAAGCTGAAGCTTTCTTT. Translating it yields CASSQGQEAEAFF.

This clonotype was detected a few times. This chain connects TRBV6-1 to TRBJ2-3, with 10 bases aligning to TRBD2. From germline, CDR1 is MNHNS and CDR2 SASEGT. The CDR3 totals 14 residues. With V trimmed by 8 bases and J by 1 base, 3 bases remained unmatched. The CDR3 nucleotides are TGTGCCAGCGGGCTAGCGGGGGGCACAGATACGCAGTATTTT. Its translation is CASGLAGGTDTQYF.

The V and J genes are TRBV27 and TRBJ2-7, with no clear D. Trimming took off 2 bases at V and 2 bases at J, with 10 bases between the two ends. Germline CDR1 reads MNHEY; CDR2 reads SMNVEV (reference sequence). This CDR3 is built from 14 residues. The CDR3 nucleotides read TGTGCCAGCAGTTTAGGGCAGCGAGCCTACGAGCAGTACTTC. Translated, it gives CASSLGQRAYEQYF.

This clonotype was seen a handful of times. The chain is built from TRBV25-1 and TRBJ2-1; TRBD1 is a possible D gene (5 bases). The CDR3 is 16 amino acids. Trimming cost V 6 bases and J 0 bases, with 15 bases left between them. Germline lookup yields CDR1 MGHDK and CDR2 SYGVNS. The CDR3, as DNA: TGTGCCAGCAGCTCTTCTTGGGGCAGCTCCTACAATGAGCAGTTCTTC. Translated, it gives CASSSSWGSSYNEQFF. The full variable domain, in which reference TRBV25-1 and TRBJ2-1 provide the parts outside the CDR3, is EADIYQTPRYLVIGTGKKITLECSQTMGHDKMYWYQQDPGMELHLIHYSYGVNSTEKGDLSSESTVSRIRTEHFPLTLESARPSHTSQYLCASSSSWGSSYNEQFFGPGTRLTVL.

The rearrangement uses TRBV6-6 and TRBJ1-1; D gene unclear. V was cut by 3 bases and J by 5 bases, with 16 bases left in between. There are 15 residues in the CDR3. Germline lookup yields CDR1 MNHNY and CDR2 SVGAGI (reference sequence). The CDR3 region has the DNA TGTGCCAGCAGTTATCGTCATTTCTTGGGGACTGAAGCTTTCTTT. Translated: CASSYRHFLGTEAFF.

This clonotype was recorded a few times. This chain's CDR3 is CASSDLTVRAGYEQYF. In DNA, the CDR3 is TGCGCCAGCAGTGACTTGACAGTGCGAGCTGGGTACGAGCAGTACTTC. The rearrangement joins TRBV10-2 to TRBJ2-7, with a tentative D call TRBD1 (5 bases). The CDR3 is 16 amino acids. The germline V gene encodes CDR1 WSHSY and CDR2 SAAADI. Trimming stripped 3 bases from V and 4 bases from J, with 19 bases between.

This clonotype was counted between two and nine times. The rearrangement joins TRBV7-3 to TRBJ2-5; 10 bases map to TRBD2. The CDR3 is 15 amino acids. CDR1 is SGHTA and CDR2 is FQGTGA in the germline V gene. Trimming took 6 bases from V and 5 from J; bases not matched to a gene: 9. CDR3 coding DNA: TGTGCCAGCAGTCACAGCGGGGGGGCCTACGAGACCCAGTACTTC. Its translation is CASSHSGGAYETQYF.

This clonotype was observed a handful of times. The V and J genes are TRBV9 and TRBJ1-2; D is unclear. The CDR3 loop spans 12 amino acids. Germline V gene sequence: CDR1 SGDLS, CDR2 YYNGEE. V was shortened by 4 bases and J by 3 bases, with 7 bases between the two germline ends. CDR3 protein: CASSPTDYGYTF. The DNA of the CDR3 is TGTGCCAGCAGCCCGACGGACTATGGCTACACCTTC.

The rearrangement joins TRBV7-8 to TRBJ2-5, with D perhaps being TRBD1 or TRBD2 (6 bases each). V dropped 1 base and J dropped 5 bases, with 11 bases sitting between them. Germline lookup yields CDR1 SGHVS and CDR2 FQNEAQ. The CDR3 consists of 14 residues. CDR3 nucleotide sequence: TGTGCCAGCAGCTTAGAGGGGGGTAGGGAGACCCAGTACTTC. Protein sequence: CASSLEGGRETQYF.

V gene TRBV5-1 combines with J gene TRBJ2-5; unclear D gene. Germline V CDR1 and CDR2: SGHRS, YFSETQ. V dropped 9 bases and J dropped 2 bases, with 8 bases sitting between them. CDR3 size: 11 residues. CDR3 amino acids: CATPSQETQYF. The CDR3 DNA is TGCGCCACTCCTTCTCAAGAGACCCAGTACTTC.

The sample holds a few counts of this clonotype. V usage is TRBV4-3 and J usage is TRBJ1-5; D uncertain. This CDR3 has 15 residues. Germline lookup yields CDR1 LGHNA and CDR2 YSLEER. Trimming removed 1 base from V and 1 base from J, with 8 bases in between. The CDR3 DNA is TGCGCCAGCAGCCAAGCGGTGGTCAGCAATCAGCCCCAGCATTTT. It codes for CASSQAVVSNQPQHF.

This clonotype has a count of ten or more. V and J are TRBV3-1 and TRBJ2-3, with D possibly TRBD2 on 5 matching bases. V was pared by 4 bases and J by 4 bases, with 12 bases between. Germline loops: CDR1 LGHDT, CDR2 YNNKEL (reference sequence). The CDR3 extends over 14 amino acids. The chain's CDR3 is CASSRRGLSDTQYF. The CDR3, as DNA: TGTGCCAGCAGCCGTCGGGGTTTGTCAGATACGCAGTATTTT.